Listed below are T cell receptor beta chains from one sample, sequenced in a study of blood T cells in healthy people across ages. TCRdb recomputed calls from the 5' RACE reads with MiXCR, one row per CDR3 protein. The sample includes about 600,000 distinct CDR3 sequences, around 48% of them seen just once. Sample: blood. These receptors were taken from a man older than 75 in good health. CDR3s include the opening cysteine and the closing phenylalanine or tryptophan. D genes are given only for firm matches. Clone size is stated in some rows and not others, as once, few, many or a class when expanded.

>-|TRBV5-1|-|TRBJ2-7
CASSLLPGANPNEQYF
TGCGCCAGCAGCTTGCTTCCAGGGGCTAACCCCAACGAGCAGTACTTC
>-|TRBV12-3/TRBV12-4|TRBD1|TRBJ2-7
CASSPGDRGDPGEDQYF
TGTGCCAGCAGTCCCGGGGACAGGGGGGATCCCGGTGAGGACCAGTACTTC
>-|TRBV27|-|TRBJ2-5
CASSPLLGVQETQYF
TGTGCCAGCAGTCCCCTCCTAGGGGTCCAAGAGACCCAGTACTTC
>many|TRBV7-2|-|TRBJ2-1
CASSSTSYNEQFF
TGTGCCAGCAGCTCTACAAGCTACAATGAGCAGTTCTTC
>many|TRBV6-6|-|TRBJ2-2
CASAGGREKGYTGELFF
TGTGCCAGCGCCGGGGGGCGGGAGAAGGGTTACACCGGGGAGCTGTTTTTT
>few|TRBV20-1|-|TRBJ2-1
CSARSGVGQSYNEQFF
TGCAGTGCTAGATCCGGGGTGGGTCAATCCTACAATGAGCAGTTCTTC
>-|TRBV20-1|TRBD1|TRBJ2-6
CSAPDRAGAGANVLTF
TGCAGTGCTCCGGACAGGGCTGGAGCTGGGGCCAACGTCCTGACTTTC
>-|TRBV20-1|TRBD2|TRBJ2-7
CSASPPGTSGGSYEQYF
TGCAGTGCTAGCCCCCCGGGGACGAGCGGGGGCAGCTACGAGCAGTACTTC
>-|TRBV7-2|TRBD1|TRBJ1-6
CASSKQGALRNSPLHF
TGTGCCAGCAGCAAGCAGGGGGCATTGAGGAATTCACCCCTCCACTTT
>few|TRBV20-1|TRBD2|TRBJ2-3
CSARDRRLAGTDTQYF
TGCAGTGCTAGAGATCGGAGACTAGCGGGCACAGATACGCAGTATTTT
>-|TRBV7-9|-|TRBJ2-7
CASSLYEDPYEQYF
TGTGCCAGCAGCTTATACGAGGATCCCTACGAGCAGTACTTC
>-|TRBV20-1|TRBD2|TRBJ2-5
CSATGLAGSPRETQYF
TGCAGTGCTACCGGACTAGCGGGGAGCCCCCGAGAGACCCAGTACTTC
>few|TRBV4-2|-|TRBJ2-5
CASSQGGRLQETQYF
TGTGCCAGCAGCCAAGGGGGAAGACTCCAAGAGACCCAGTACTTC
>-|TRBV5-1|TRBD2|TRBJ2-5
CASSRVAGAETQYF
TGCGCCAGCAGCAGGGTAGCGGGAGCTGAGACCCAGTACTTC
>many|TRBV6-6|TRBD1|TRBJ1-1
CASGVTGGFTEAFF
TGTGCCAGCGGAGTAACAGGGGGTTTCACTGAAGCTTTCTTT
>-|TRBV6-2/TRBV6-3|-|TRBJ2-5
CASSQRVFETQYF
TGTGCCAGCAGTCAAAGGGTGTTCGAGACCCAGTACTTC
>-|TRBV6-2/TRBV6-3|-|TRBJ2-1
CASSLTGQSSYNEQFF
TGTGCCAGCAGTTTAACAGGTCAAAGTTCCTACAATGAGCAGTTCTTC
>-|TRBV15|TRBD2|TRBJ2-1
CATSRGTSGSDEQFF
TGTGCCACCAGCAGAGGGACGAGCGGGAGTGATGAGCAGTTCTTC
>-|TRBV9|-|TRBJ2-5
CASSRGGLETQYF
TGTGCCAGCAGCCGAGGGGGGTTGGAGACCCAGTACTTC
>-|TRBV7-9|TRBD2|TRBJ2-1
CASSLGTSGGQKNEQFF
TGTGCCAGCAGCTTAGGGACTAGCGGGGGCCAAAAGAATGAGCAGTTCTTC
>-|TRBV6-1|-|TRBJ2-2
CAGLLGAGPGGELFF
TGTGCCGGCCTTCTAGGGGCGGGCCCGGGCGGGGAGCTGTTTTTT
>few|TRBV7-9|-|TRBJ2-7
CASSLALGGAPYEQYF
TGTGCCAGCAGCTTAGCTCTAGGTGGGGCTCCCTACGAGCAGTACTTC
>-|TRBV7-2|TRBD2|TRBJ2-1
CASSGGGGWQFF
TGTGCCAGCAGCGGGGGGGGAGGATGGCAGTTCTTC
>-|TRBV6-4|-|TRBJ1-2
CAGSAEPNYGYTF
TGTGCCGGCTCGGCGGAACCTAACTATGGCTACACCTTC
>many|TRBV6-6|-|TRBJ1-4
CASSYLPQGLEKLFF
TGTGCCAGCAGTTACCTCCCTCAGGGTTTAGAAAAACTGTTTTTT
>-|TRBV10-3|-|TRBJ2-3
CAISESRGWGTDTQYF
TGTGCCATCAGTGAGTCGAGGGGATGGGGCACAGATACGCAGTATTTT
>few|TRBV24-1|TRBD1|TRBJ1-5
CATGSNRDSNNQPQHF
TGTGCCACCGGATCGAACCGGGACAGCAACAATCAGCCCCAGCATTTT
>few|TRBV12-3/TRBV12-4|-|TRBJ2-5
CASSWDHQETQYF
TGTGCCAGCAGTTGGGACCACCAAGAGACCCAGTACTTC
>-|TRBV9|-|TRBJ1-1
CASSAQIGLGTEAFF
TGTGCCAGCAGCGCACAAATCGGGTTGGGCACTGAAGCTTTCTTT
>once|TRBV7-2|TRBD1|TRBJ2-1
CACSDSGTGVVREQFF
TGTGCCTGCAGCGACTCCGGGACAGGGGTAGTAAGGGAGCAGTTCTTC
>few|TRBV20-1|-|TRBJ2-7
CSAGGGLEQYF
TGCAGTGCTGGAGGGGGCCTGGAGCAGTACTTC
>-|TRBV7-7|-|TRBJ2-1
CASSLQGGGYNEQFF
TGTGCTAGCAGCTTGCAGGGAGGAGGGTACAATGAGCAGTTCTTC
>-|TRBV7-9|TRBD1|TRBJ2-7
CASSAGTVYEQYF
TGTGCCAGCAGCGCCGGGACAGTTTACGAGCAGTACTTC
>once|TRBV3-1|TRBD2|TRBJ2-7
CASSHSGRAAYEQYF
TGTGCCAGCAGCCATAGCGGGAGGGCGGCCTACGAGCAGTACTTC
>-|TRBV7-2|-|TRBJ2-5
CASSPPGSVPQEAQYF
TGTGCCAGCAGCCCCCCGGGGAGTGTGCCCCAAGAGGCCCAGTACTTC
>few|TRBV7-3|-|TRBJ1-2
CASSLTPGNQNYGYTF
TGTGCCAGCAGCTTAACCCCGGGGAATCAAAACTATGGCTACACCTTC